This T cell receptor beta chain is from a study of shared clonotypes between healthy human individuals. Clones were sequenced by immunoSEQ multiplex PCR, and TCRdb holds only the in-frame ones, with some missing. Of under 2,500,000 clones detected, approximately 96% appear once; the ten largest clones hold less than 0.15%. This clone was detected once. Antigen specificity is unknown. V was clipped by 4 bases and J by 5 bases; unmatched bases: 3. CDR1 MNHEY and CDR2 SVGAGI come from the germline V gene. This CDR3 is 13 amino acids long. Study-wide findings and caveats: Donor clonotype sharing was expected to depend on sequencing depth. Represented diversity, genetic and exposure-history alike, was limited by few donors.

Material for sequencing was naive CD4+ T cells sorted from blood. Specified subset: CD45RA+ positively selected. The source of this sequence is a man aged 18-30 years in good health. The chain joins TRBV6-5 to TRBJ1-2, with 8 bases lining up with TRBD1. This CDR3 reads CASSSRTGYGYTF. In DNA form, the CDR3 reads TGTGCCAGCAGTTCGAGGACAGGGTATGGCTACACCTTC.